This TCR beta chain was retrieved from a study of control samples from healthy donors and cancer patients. TCRdb's copy holds only in-frame clones and misses some; the assay was immunoSEQ multiplex PCR. The data contain 170,000 or so clones, over 80% of them singletons. The CDR3 consists of 15 residues. V was clipped by 3 bases and J by 8 bases; unmatched bases: 12. From germline, CDR1 is SGHAT and CDR2 FQNNGV. The receptor comes from a man aged 18 to 29 in good health. The specimen sequenced was blood. The chain links TRBV11-2 to TRBJ1-2; 7 bases map to TRBD1. CDR3 region: CASSLLTGAGYGYTF. The CDR3 nucleotides are TGTGCCAGCAGCTTGCTAACAGGGGCCGGGTACGGCTACACCTTC.